This T cell receptor (beta chain) was sequenced in a study of blood T cell repertoires in COVID-19. Study background: From the United States, Italy and Spain came samples of acute and convalescent COVID-19.

The authors' processing: Reference gene primer amplification gave nucleated cell count estimates. The method was immunoSEQ multiplex PCR; TCRdb's version includes in-frame clones alone and lacks a portion of them. V and J calls and clone size come straight from that table; D and trimming were deduced from the DNA. The sample lists 99,000 or so clones, around 76% occurring once. The trim removed 2 bases at V and 1 base at J, leaving 7 bases unmatched. The CDR3 is 15 amino acids. Germline V gives CDR1 SQVTM, CDR2 ANQGSEA. This receptor was obtained from a woman in her seventies with acute or convalescent COVID-19. The sequenced material came from peripheral blood. The J gene is TRBJ2-5, the V gene TRBV29-1; 7 nucleotides line up with TRBD1. The DNA for the CDR3 is TGCAGCGTTGAACCCGTAGACAGGGCCCAAGAGACCCAGTACTTC. It specifies CSVEPVDRAQETQYF.